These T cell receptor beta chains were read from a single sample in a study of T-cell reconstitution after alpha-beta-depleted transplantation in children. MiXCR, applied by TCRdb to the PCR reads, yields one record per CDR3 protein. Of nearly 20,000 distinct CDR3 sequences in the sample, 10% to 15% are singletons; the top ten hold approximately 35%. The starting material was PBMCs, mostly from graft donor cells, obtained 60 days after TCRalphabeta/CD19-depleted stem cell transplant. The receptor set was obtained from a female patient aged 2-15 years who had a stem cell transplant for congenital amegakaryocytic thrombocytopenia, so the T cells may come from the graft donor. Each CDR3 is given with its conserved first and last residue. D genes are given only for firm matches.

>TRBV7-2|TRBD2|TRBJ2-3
CASSLDLAGSDTQYF
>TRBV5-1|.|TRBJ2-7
CASSSLTSYEQYF
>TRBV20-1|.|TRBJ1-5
CSARDGVGRRNQPQHF
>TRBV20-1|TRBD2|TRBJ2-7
CSASGTSGRPTYEQYF
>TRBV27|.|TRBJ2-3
CASSLLGDTQYF
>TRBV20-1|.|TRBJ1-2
CSARVYYGYTF
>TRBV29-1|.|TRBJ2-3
CSVGGRAPDTQYF
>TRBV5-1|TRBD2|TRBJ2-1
CASLPGLAGFNEQFF
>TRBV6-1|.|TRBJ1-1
CASSKGNQNTEAFF
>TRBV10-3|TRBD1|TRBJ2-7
CAISSRDSHF
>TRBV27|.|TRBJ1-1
CASSSKKSVQANTEAFF
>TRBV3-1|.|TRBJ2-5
CASSQYMVGPETQYF
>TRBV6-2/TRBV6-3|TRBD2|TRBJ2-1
CASSSLAGVWF
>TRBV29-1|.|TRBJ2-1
CSVDHQDYTQFF
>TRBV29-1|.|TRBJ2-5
CSVAQNGQTQYF
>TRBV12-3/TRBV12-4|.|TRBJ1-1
CASSFFRDTEAFF
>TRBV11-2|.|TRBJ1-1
CASSFEPRALDTEAFF
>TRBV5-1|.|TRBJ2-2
CASSLSTSFPNPGELFF
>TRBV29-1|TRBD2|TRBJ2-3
CSGEPLAGGTDTQYF
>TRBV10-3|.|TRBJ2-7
CAISEEGYEQYF
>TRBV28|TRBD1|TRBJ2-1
CASSYLSGTGFNNEQFF
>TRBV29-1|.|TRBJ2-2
CSVVGNLPTGELFF
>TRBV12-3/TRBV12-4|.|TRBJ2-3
CASSAEITDTQYF
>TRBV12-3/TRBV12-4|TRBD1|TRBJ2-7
CASSFLGQGYEQYF
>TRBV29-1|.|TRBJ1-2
CSVEDLVPLYGYTF
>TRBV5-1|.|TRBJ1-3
CASRLTGSSGNTIYF
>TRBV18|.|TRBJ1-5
CASSPGFVNQPQHF
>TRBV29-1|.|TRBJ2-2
CSVELEELFF
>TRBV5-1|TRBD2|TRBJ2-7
CASSLIAGGPQSEQYF
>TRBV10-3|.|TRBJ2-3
CAISSDAGTTDTQYF
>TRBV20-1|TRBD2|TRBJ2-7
CSAIATGDSGSSEQYF
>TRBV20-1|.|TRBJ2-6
CSARTPSVSSGANVLTF
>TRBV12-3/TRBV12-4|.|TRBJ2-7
CASSYQGYEQYF
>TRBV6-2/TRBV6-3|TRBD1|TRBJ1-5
CASRPTGESNQPQHF
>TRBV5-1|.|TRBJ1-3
CASSRDNSGNTIYF
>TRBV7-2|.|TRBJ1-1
CASSQQVSRDTEAFF
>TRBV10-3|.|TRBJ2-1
CAIRRQTSYKEQFF
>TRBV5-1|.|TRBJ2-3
CASSSRRTPSGPDTQYF
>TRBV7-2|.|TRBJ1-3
CASSRHLTGGPGNTIYF
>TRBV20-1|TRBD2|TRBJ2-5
CSAGGLAGGGETQYF
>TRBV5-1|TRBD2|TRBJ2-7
CASSVSGRDYEQYF
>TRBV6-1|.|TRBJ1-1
CASSEAPTRLNTEAFF
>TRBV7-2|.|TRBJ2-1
CASSPPYGLWQFF
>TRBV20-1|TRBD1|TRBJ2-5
CSAPGQQETQYF
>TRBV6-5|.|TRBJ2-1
CASRMGNRYSGEQFF
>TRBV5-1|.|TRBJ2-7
CASSRRWGLRPLRGLYEQYF
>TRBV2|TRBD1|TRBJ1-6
CASSPDRSSYNSPLHF
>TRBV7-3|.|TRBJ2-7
CASSAMGSDEQYF
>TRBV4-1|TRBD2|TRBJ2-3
CASSPTSASFTDTQYF